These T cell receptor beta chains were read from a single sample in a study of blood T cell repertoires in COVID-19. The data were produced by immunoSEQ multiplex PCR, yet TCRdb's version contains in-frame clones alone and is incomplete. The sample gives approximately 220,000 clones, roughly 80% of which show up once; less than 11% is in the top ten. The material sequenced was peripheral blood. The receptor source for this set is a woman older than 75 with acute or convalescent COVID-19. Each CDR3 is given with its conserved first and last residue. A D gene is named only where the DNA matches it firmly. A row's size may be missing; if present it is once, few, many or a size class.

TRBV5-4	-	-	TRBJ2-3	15	TGTGCCAGCAGCGTGGACACCATGAGCACAGATACGCAGTATTTT	CASSVDTMSTDTQYF
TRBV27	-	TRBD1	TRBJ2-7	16	TGTGCCAGCAGTCCAACCGGGACAGGAATAGCCTACGAGCAGTACTTC	CASSPTGTGIAYEQYF
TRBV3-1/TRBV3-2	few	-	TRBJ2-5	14	TGTGCCAGCAGCCAAGACCTCGGGAGCGAGACCCAGTACTTC	CASSQDLGSETQYF
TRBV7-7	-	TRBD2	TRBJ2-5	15	TGTGCTAGCAGCTTAGGGGGACTAGGACAAGAGACCCAGTACTTC	CASSLGGLGQETQYF
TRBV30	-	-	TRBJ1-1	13	TGTGCCTGGACCCTCCTGTCGAACACTGAAGCTTTCTTT	CAWTLLSNTEAFF
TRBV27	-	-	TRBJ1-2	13	TGTGCCAGCACTCCTACAGGGCCCTATGGCTACACCTTC	CASTPTGPYGYTF
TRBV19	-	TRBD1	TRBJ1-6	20	TGTGCCAGCTCCCCCACAACAGGGGGAGGATTTAGCTCCTATAATTCACCCCTCCACTTT	CASSPTTGGGFSSYNSPLHF
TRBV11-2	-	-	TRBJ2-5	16	TGTGCCAGCAGCTTTAGGGGGGGGGCTCACCAAGAGACCCAGTACTTC	CASSFRGGAHQETQYF
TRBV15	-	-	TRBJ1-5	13	TGTGCCACCAGCAGAGATCAGAATCAGCCCCAGCATTTT	CATSRDQNQPQHF
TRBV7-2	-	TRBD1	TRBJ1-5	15	TGTGCCAGCAGCTTAGTGGGGACAGGTGATCAGCCCCAGCATTTT	CASSLVGTGDQPQHF
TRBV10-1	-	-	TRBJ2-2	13	TGCGCCAGCAGTGAATCCCAGGCCGGGGAGCTGTTTTTT	CASSESQAGELFF
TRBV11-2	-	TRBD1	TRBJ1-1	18	TGTGCCAGCAGCTTACTGGGGGTTGCAGGGGGCATGATCACTGAAGCTTTCTTT	CASSLLGVAGGMITEAFF
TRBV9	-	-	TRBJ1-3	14	TGTGCCAGCAGCGTAGGGGACACGAAAAACACCATATATTTT	CASSVGDTKNTIYF
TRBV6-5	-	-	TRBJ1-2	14	TGTGCCGCAGAGGGCGGAGGTCGGCCATATGGCTACACCTTC	CAAEGGGRPYGYTF
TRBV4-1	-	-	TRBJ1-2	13	TGCGCCAGCAGCTTCGACAGATCCTATGGCTACACCTTC	CASSFDRSYGYTF
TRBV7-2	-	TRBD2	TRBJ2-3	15	TGTGCCAGCAGCTTATCGGCGGGGGGCACAGATACGCAGTATTTT	CASSLSAGGTDTQYF
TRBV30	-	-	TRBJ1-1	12	TGTGCCTGGAGTGTACCGGGGTCTGAAGCTTTCTTT	CAWSVPGSEAFF
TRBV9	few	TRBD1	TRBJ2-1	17	TGTGCCAGCAGCGTAGCAAACCCGGGACAGGGGTACAATGAGCAGTTCTTC	CASSVANPGQGYNEQFF
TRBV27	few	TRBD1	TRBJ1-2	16	TGTGCCAGCAGTTCCTACCCCCCGACAGGGCGGGCTGGCTACACCTTC	CASSSYPPTGRAGYTF
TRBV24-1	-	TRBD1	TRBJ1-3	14	TGTGCCACCAATGGACAGGATGGGCTTGACACCATATATTTT	CATNGQDGLDTIYF
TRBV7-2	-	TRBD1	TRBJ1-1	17	TGTGCCAGCAGCGGAGGGGACAGGGTCCCTATGAACACTGAAGCTTTCTTT	CASSGGDRVPMNTEAFF
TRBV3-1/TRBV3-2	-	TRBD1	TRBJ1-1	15	TGTGCCAGCAGCGGGCGAGGGACAGGCAACACTGAAGCTTTCTTT	CASSGRGTGNTEAFF
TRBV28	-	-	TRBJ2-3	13	TGTGCCAGCATCAGGACGGGGTCTGATACGCAGTATTTT	CASIRTGSDTQYF
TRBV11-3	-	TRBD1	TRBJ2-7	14	TGTGCCAGCAGCCCGGGACAGATCGCCTACGAGCAGTACTTC	CASSPGQIAYEQYF
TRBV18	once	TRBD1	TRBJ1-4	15	TGTGCCAGCTCACAGGGGGCGCAGTCTAATGAAAAACTGTTTTTT	CASSQGAQSNEKLFF
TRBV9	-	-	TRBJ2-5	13	TGTGCCAGCAGACCAGGGAACGGAGAGACCCAGTACTTC	CASRPGNGETQYF
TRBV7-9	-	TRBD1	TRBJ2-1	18	TGTGCCAGCAGCTTTGGGGTGGGATCGGGACAGGGGTTCAATGAGCAGTTCTTC	CASSFGVGSGQGFNEQFF
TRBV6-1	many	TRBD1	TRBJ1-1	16	TGTGCCAGCAGTGAATGGGGGACAGCCTGGAACACTGAAGCTTTCTTT	CASSEWGTAWNTEAFF
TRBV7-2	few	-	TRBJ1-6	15	TGTGCCAGCAGCTCCAGACAGGCCGTGAATTCACCCCTCCACTTT	CASSSRQAVNSPLHF
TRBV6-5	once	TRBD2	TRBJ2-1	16	TGTGCCAGCAGTTCCATCGGGGGGGCCGGGTACAATGAGCAGTTCTTC	CASSSIGGAGYNEQFF
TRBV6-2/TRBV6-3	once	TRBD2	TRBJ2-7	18	TGTGCCAGCAGTACCTTCCTAGCGGGGGGGCTGGCATCCTACGAGCAGTACTTC	CASSTFLAGGLASYEQYF
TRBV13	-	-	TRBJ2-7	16	TGTGCCAGCAGCTTAGGAGGGGTAGGGCTGAGCTACGAGCAGTACTTC	CASSLGGVGLSYEQYF
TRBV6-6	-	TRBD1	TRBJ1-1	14	TGTGCCAGCAGAACCGGGACAGACAACACTGAAGCTTTCTTT	CASRTGTDNTEAFF
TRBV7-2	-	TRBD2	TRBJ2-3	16	TGTGCCAGCAGCCTTTTTAGCGGGGGGGCCGTAGATACGCAGTATTTT	CASSLFSGGAVDTQYF
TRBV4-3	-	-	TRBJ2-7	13	TGCGCCAGCAGCCAAACTACAGGGTACGAGCAGTACTTC	CASSQTTGYEQYF
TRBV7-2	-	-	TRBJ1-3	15	TGTGCCAGCAGCTTAGCCGGGGGGTCTGGAAACACCATATATTTT	CASSLAGGSGNTIYF
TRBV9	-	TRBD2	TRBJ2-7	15	TGTGCCAGCAGCCTCACCGGGACTAGCGTCAACGAGCAGTACTTC	CASSLTGTSVNEQYF
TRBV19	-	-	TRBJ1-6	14	TGTGCCAGTAGTATATTGGAGGGGTCTTCACCCCTCCACTTT	CASSILEGSSPLHF
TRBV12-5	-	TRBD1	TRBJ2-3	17	TGTGCTAGTGGTTTGCCCCTGGCAGGGGGTATCGCAGATACGCAGTATTTT	CASGLPLAGGIADTQYF
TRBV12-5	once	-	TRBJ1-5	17	TGTGCTAGTGGTTTGGTAGGGGTTAAGGGAAGCAATCAGCCCCAGCATTTT	CASGLVGVKGSNQPQHF
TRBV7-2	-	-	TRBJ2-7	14	TGTGCCAGCAGCTTAGACGCCGGTTCCTACGAGCAGTACTTC	CASSLDAGSYEQYF
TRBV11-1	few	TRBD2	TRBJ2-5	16	TGTGCCAGCAGCTTAAGCCAGGAGCGGGGCTTGGGGACCCAGTACTTC	CASSLSQERGLGTQYF
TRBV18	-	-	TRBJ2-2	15	TGTGCCAGCTCACCACCTGACAAGAACACCGGGGAGCTGTTTTTT	CASSPPDKNTGELFF
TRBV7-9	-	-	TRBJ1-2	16	TGTGCCAGCAGCTTAGCCGCGGGAGCCGGGAACTATGGCTACACCTTC	CASSLAAGAGNYGYTF
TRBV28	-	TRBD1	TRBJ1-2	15	TGTGCCAGCAGTCCCTCCGGGACAGGGAGGCGCGGCTACACCTTC	CASSPSGTGRRGYTF
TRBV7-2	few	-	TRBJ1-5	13	TGTGCCAGCAGCCGTTTTGGCAATCAGCCCCAGCATTTT	CASSRFGNQPQHF
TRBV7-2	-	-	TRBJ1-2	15	TGTGCCAGCAGCTTAGTGAGCGGCCCGAAGGTCGGCTACACCTTC	CASSLVSGPKVGYTF
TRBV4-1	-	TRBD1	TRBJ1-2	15	TGCGCCAGCAGCCAGGCCTTGGGACAGAACTATGGCTACACCTTC	CASSQALGQNYGYTF
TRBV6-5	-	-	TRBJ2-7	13	TGTGCCAGCCCTACCGGGACATCCTACGAGCAGTACTTC	CASPTGTSYEQYF
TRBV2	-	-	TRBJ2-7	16	TGTGCCAGCAGGATAGGCATGGCGGGGGCGCTTGGCGAGCAGTACTTC	CASRIGMAGALGEQYF
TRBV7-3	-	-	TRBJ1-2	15	TGTGCCAGCAGCTCCGGAGGGGGGGAGAGGTATGGCTACACCTTC	CASSSGGGERYGYTF
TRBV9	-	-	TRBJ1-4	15	TGTGCCAGCAGCGTCACAGGCTCAACTAATGAAAAACTGTTTTTT	CASSVTGSTNEKLFF